A single sample gave rise to the 20 T cell receptor beta chains below, sequenced in a study of shared clonotypes between healthy human individuals. Assay: immunoSEQ multiplex PCR; the TCRdb copy retains only in-frame clones and omits some. Among 1.5 million to 2.5 million clones listed, about 95% were seen once. CD8 cells classed as naive were CD45RO-negative and positively selected for CCR7, excluding terminally differentiated effector memory CD45RA+ cells. Specimen: naive CD8+ T cells sorted from blood. The receptors were sampled from a man younger than 35 in good health.

This clone was counted only a few times. The V call is TRBV30, the J call TRBJ1-1, with D possibly being TRBD1 (6 bases). Germline CDR1 GTSNPN, CDR2 SVGIG (reference sequence). This CDR3 contains 13 residues. The V end lost 4 bases, the J end lost 7 bases, and 16 bases lay between the germline ends. The CDR3 loop reads CAWTDSFLIEAFF. The CDR3 DNA reads as TGTGCCTGGACGGACAGTTTCCTCATTGAAGCTTTCTTT. The variable domain in full, with the rest retrieved from reference TRBV30 and TRBJ1-1, is SQTIHQWPATLVQPVGSPLSLECTVEGTSNPNLYWYRQAAGRGLQLLFYSVGIGQISSEVPQNLSASRPQDRQFILSSKKLLLSDSGFYLCAWTDSFLIEAFFGQGTRLTVV.

The V gene is TRBV5-4, the J gene TRBJ1-3; 7 nucleotides agree with TRBD1. V lost 5 bases to trimming and J lost 4 bases; unmatched junction nucleotides: 12. This CDR3 has 16 residues. The germline gives CDR1 SGHNT, CDR2 YYREEE (reference sequence). The CDR3: CASSDPRQGAGNTIYF. The CDR3 DNA follows: TGTGCCAGCAGTGATCCACGACAGGGAGCCGGAAACACCATATATTTT.

This clone has a single count. Other DNA sequences in the sample encode the same CDR3. The genes are TRBV19 and TRBJ2-7; TRBD2 aligns across 7 bases. After removal of 3 bases from V and 1 base from J, the junction contained 0 bases not matched to a gene. Germline CDR1 and CDR2: LNHDA and SQIVND (reference sequence). There are 13 residues in the CDR3. The CDR3 spells CASSIGGSYEQYF. In DNA, the CDR3 is TGTGCCAGTAGTATCGGGGGGTCCTACGAGCAGTACTTC.

A remark on this clone: Other DNA sequences in this specimen translate into the identical CDR3. The J gene is TRBJ2-7, the V gene TRBV9; TRBD1 agrees at 9 bases. CDR1 and CDR2 (germline): SGDLS, YYNGEE. The CDR3 contains 14 residues. After removal of 0 bases from V and 4 bases from J, the junction contained 2 bases not matched to a gene. The CDR3 bases are TGTGCCAGCAGCGTAGGGACAGGGGCTTACGAGCAGTACTTC. It is translated as CASSVGTGAYEQYF.

The V and J genes are TRBV5-5 and TRBJ2-7; 9 bases are a match to TRBD1. Germline CDR1 and CDR2: SGHKS and YYEKEE (reference sequence). J lost 5 bases, V lost 4 bases, and 16 bases had no gene match. The CDR3 is made up of 17 amino acids. The CDR3 DNA sequence: TGTGCCAGCAGCCCGGGACAGGGAATGGGTTTATGGGACGAGCAGTACTTC. Amino acid sequence: CASSPGQGMGLWDEQYF.

The chain carries TRBV10-3 and TRBJ2-7; tentatively, D is TRBD1 (6 bases). The CDR3 sequence is 13 residues long. V gave up 8 bases and J gave up 4 bases, with 15 bases separating them. Looked up from germline, CDR1 is ENHRY and CDR2 is SYGVKD. Here the CDR3 DNA reads TGTGCCATCGGAATGGGGGCGACGTACGAGCAGTACTTC. Amino acids: CAIGMGATYEQYF.

This sequence joins TRBV6-6 and TRBJ2-1; 9 bases fit TRBD2. Germline CDR1 is MNHNY and CDR2 is SVGAGI (reference sequence). V trimming: 6 bases; J trimming: 5 bases; junction bases outside the gene matches: 11. The CDR3 contains 16 residues. This CDR3 is CASRIAGEGVHNEQFF. The CDR3 DNA sequence: TGTGCCAGCAGGATAGCGGGAGAGGGGGTTCACAATGAGCAGTTCTTC.

The chain links TRBV25-1 to TRBJ1-1; TRBD1 is a possible D gene (5 bases). V shed 0 bases and J shed 5 bases, with 7 bases lying between them. CDR3 size: 13 residues. Per the germline V gene, CDR1 is MGHDK and CDR2 is SYGVNS. CDR3 bases: TGTGCCAGCAGTGAATACGGGGGGACTGAAGCTTTCTTT. This gives the protein CASSEYGGTEAFF.

This clone has more than one count but fewer than ten. V usage is TRBV4-1 and J usage is TRBJ2-6; D gene unclear. Trimming removed 6 bases at V and 0 bases at J, with 6 bases between. Germline V gene data show CDR1 as MGHRA and CDR2 as YSYEKL. The CDR3 sequence is 14 residues long. The DNA for the CDR3 is TGCGCCAGCAGTCAAAGCTCTGGGGCCAACGTCCTGACTTTC. It specifies CASSQSSGANVLTF.

The CDR3 region is CASSDSPPSYNEQFF. CDR3 in DNA: TGCGCCAGCAGTGATAGTCCTCCGTCCTACAATGAGCAGTTCTTC. The rearrangement links TRBV10-2 to TRBJ2-1; D is uncertain. The germline CDR1 and CDR2 sequences are WSHSY and SAAADI. The CDR3 consists of 15 residues. Trimming left V 3 bases short and J 1 base short, with 10 bases between.

In this sample, this clone turned up once. This chain joins TRBV7-9 and TRBJ2-7; D call uncertain. Trimming cost V 2 bases and J 5 bases, with 10 bases left between them. The CDR3 totals 13 residues. Germline CDR1 reads SEHNR; CDR2 reads FQNEAQ (reference sequence). The CDR3 DNA reads TGTGCCAGCAGCTTACAGGAATATAACGAGCAGTACTTC. Protein sequence: CASSLQEYNEQYF.

The chain carries TRBV5-1 and TRBJ2-1, with TRBD1 matching over 12 bases. CDR1 and CDR2 from the germline V gene are SGHRS and YFSETQ. J lost 6 bases, V lost 0 bases, and 7 bases had no gene match. The length of the CDR3 is 17 residues. The CDR3 region has the DNA TGCGCCAGCAGCTTGGTGGGGACAGGGGGCCTGGTCAATGAGCAGTTCTTC. Translating gives CASSLVGTGGLVNEQFF. Complete variable domain (other parts from reference TRBV5-1 and TRBJ2-1): KAGVTQTPRYLIKTRGQQVTLSCSPISGHRSVSWYQQTPGQGLQFLFEYFSETQRNKGNFPGRFSGRQFSNSRSEMNVSTLELGDSALYLCASSLVGTGGLVNEQFFGPGTRLTVL.

The chain has TRBV5-4 and TRBJ1-1, with TRBD1 matching 9 bases. Germline loops: CDR1 SGHNT, CDR2 YYREEE (reference sequence). V lost 4 bases to trimming and J lost 4 bases; unmatched junction nucleotides: 5. The CDR3 totals 14 residues. The CDR3, as DNA: TGTGCCAGCAGCACAGGGGGCATGGCCACTGAAGCTTTCTTT. It codes for CASSTGGMATEAFF.

This CDR3 is CASSQDMGGDFNSPLHF. CDR3 bases: TGCGCCAGCAGCCAAGATATGGGAGGGGACTTTAATTCACCCCTCCACTTT. The chain is built from TRBV4-1 and TRBJ1-6, with D perhaps matching TRBD1 (5 bases). From germline, CDR1 is MGHRA and CDR2 YSYEKL. Between the trimmed V and J ends, which lost 0 bases and 6 bases, there was a span of 15 bases. The CDR3 spans 17 residues.

The rearrangement links TRBV4-3 to TRBJ2-3; 10 bases align to TRBD2. J was trimmed by 5 bases and V by 3 bases; bases with no gene match: 8. CDR1 and CDR2 from the germline V gene are LGHNA and YSLEER. The CDR3 spans 16 residues. CDR3: CASSHGLAGVGDTQYF. CDR3 nucleotide sequence: TGCGCCAGCAGCCATGGCCTAGCGGGAGTGGGAGATACGCAGTATTTT.

Regarding this clone: Other DNA sequences in this sample translate to the same CDR3. This rearrangement joins TRBV4-3 to TRBJ2-3; D ambiguous. From germline, CDR1 is LGHNA and CDR2 YSLEER. V was shortened by 1 base and J by 2 bases, with 4 bases between the two germline ends. This CDR3 has 13 amino acids. CDR3 residues: CASSQANTDTQYF. CDR3 nucleotides: TGCGCCAGCAGCCAAGCTAACACAGATACGCAGTATTTT.

This clone appeared once. Additional DNA sequences in this sample encode the identical CDR3. This CDR3 is CASSLLGTDTQYF. The CDR3 nucleotides are TGTGCCAGCAGCTTACTAGGTACAGATACGCAGTATTTT. The chain carries TRBV7-3 and TRBJ2-3; D unresolved. Germline lookup yields CDR1 SGHTA and CDR2 FQGTGA. There are 13 residues in the CDR3. Trimming removed 2 bases from V and 3 bases from J, with 6 bases in between.

J is TRBJ2-1 and V is TRBV5-1; D might be TRBD1 or TRBD2, each matching 5 bases. The ends were cut back, 0 bases at V and 4 bases at J, with 11 bases in the middle. This CDR3 contains 15 residues. Germline V lookup: CDR1 SGHRS, CDR2 YFSETQ. CDR3 DNA: TGCGCCAGCAGCTTGGGGGACCACTTATACAATGAGCAGTTCTTC. This translates into CASSLGDHLYNEQFF.

The chain has TRBV19 and TRBJ1-5; TRBD1 matches at 7 bases. Trimming at V came to 5 bases and at J to 7 bases, leaving 8 bases not matched to a gene. The germline V gene encodes CDR1 LNHDA and CDR2 SQIVND (reference sequence). This CDR3 has 14 residues. CDR3 sequence: CASSFETGLQPQHF. The CDR3 nucleotides read TGTGCCAGTAGTTTCGAGACAGGGTTACAGCCCCAGCATTTT.

The rearrangement uses TRBV7-2 and TRBJ1-4; D is unresolved. Per germline, CDR1 SGHTA and CDR2 FQGNSA. Trimming removed 5 bases from V and 7 bases from J, with 20 bases in between. CDR3 length: 16 amino acids. CDR3: CASSTLPGAAGEKLFF. Written as DNA, the CDR3 is TGTGCCAGCAGCACCTTACCGGGAGCAGCGGGTGAAAAACTGTTTTTT. Using reference TRBV7-2 and TRBJ1-4 for the parts outside the CDR3, the full variable domain is GAGVSQSPSNKVTEKGKDVELRCDPISGHTALYWYRQSLGQGLEFLIYFQGNSAPDKSGLPSDRFSAERTGGSVSTLTIQRTQQEDSAVYLCASSTLPGAAGEKLFFGSGTQLSVL.